This is a list of T cell receptor beta chains from one sample in a study of Ad26.COV2.S vaccination and SARS-CoV-2 variants. The data were produced by immunoSEQ multiplex PCR, yet TCRdb's version contains in-frame clones alone and is incomplete. In the table there are 330,000 or so clones, about 90% of which are singletons. The source material was peripheral blood, sampled in a trial of Ad26.COV2.S vaccine versus placebo. The receptor set was obtained from a person aged 18-60 years who received the Ad26.COV2.S COVID-19 vaccine or a placebo. CDR3s include the opening cysteine and the closing phenylalanine or tryptophan. Fields, in order: V gene, J gene, clone size, CDR3 length, D gene, CDR3 DNA, CDR3 protein. The D gene is left open where the match is weak. Size is stated for part of the rows, as once, few or many counts, or as a class when the clone is expanded.

TRBV7-2	TRBJ2-3	NA	16	NA	TGTGCCAGCAGCTCCCTGAGGCGGGGGCGCTCAGATACGCAGTATTTT	CASSSLRRGRSDTQYF
TRBV7-9	TRBJ2-1	once	17	NA	TGTGCCAGCAGCCACCCCCCAGACGGGAGCTCCTACAATGAGCAGTTCTTC	CASSHPPDGSSYNEQFF
TRBV6-2/TRBV6-3	TRBJ2-3	NA	18	TRBD1	TGTGCCAGCAGTTATCAGTTCGTTGGGACAGGGAGCACAGATACGCAGTATTTT	CASSYQFVGTGSTDTQYF
TRBV11-2	TRBJ1-1	NA	14	NA	TGTGCCAGCAGCTTCGGACGGACGAACACTGAAGCTTTCTTT	CASSFGRTNTEAFF
TRBV30	TRBJ1-5	NA	13	NA	TGTGCCTGGAGTCCGGACCGTGATCAGCCCCAGCATTTT	CAWSPDRDQPQHF
TRBV2	TRBJ1-2	NA	13	TRBD1	TGTGCCAGCGATTTGACAGGGAACTATGGCTACACCTTC	CASDLTGNYGYTF
TRBV2	TRBJ2-7	NA	15	NA	TGTGCCAGCAGTGAGGGGAGCCCCCCATCCTACGAGCAGTACTTC	CASSEGSPPSYEQYF
TRBV11-2	TRBJ2-3	once	17	TRBD2	TGTGCCAGCAGCTCACCAAAACTAGCGCGGCCCACAGATACGCAGTATTTT	CASSSPKLARPTDTQYF
TRBV6-5	TRBJ1-2	NA	13	TRBD1	TGTGCCAGCAGGCGGACAGGCCAATATGGCTACACCTTC	CASRRTGQYGYTF
TRBV7-9	TRBJ2-1	NA	12	NA	TGTGCCAGCAGCCGTAAAAGGAATGAGCAGTTCTTC	CASSRKRNEQFF
TRBV6-6	TRBJ2-1	NA	15	NA	TGTGCCAGCAGCCCCGGGATTAGCTCCTACAATGAGCAGTTCTTC	CASSPGISSYNEQFF
TRBV13	TRBJ1-1	NA	13	NA	TGTGCCAGCAGCTTAGGGGGAGATCAGGTAGCTTTCTTT	CASSLGGDQVAFF
TRBV7-3	TRBJ2-1	once	15	TRBD2	TGTGCCAGCAGCCCCACTAGCGGGAACTACAATGAGCAGTTCTTC	CASSPTSGNYNEQFF
TRBV5-4	TRBJ1-4	NA	12	NA	TGTGCCAGCAGCTTGTTTAATGAAAAACTGTTTTTT	CASSLFNEKLFF
TRBV10-3	TRBJ2-3	NA	19	TRBD2	TGTGCCATCAGTGAGTCGACGTTAACTAGCGGGAGGGCCATAGATACGCAGTATTTT	CAISESTLTSGRAIDTQYF
TRBV28	TRBJ2-3	once	16	TRBD1	TGTGCCAGCAGTTCAACCGGGACAGGGATGATATATACGCAGTATTTT	CASSSTGTGMIYTQYF
TRBV5-1	TRBJ2-1	NA	17	TRBD2	TGCGCCAGCGGGGACCCCCCCCTAGCGGAGTCCTACAATGAGCAGTTCTTC	CASGDPPLAESYNEQFF
TRBV7-2	TRBJ1-3	once	15	NA	TGTGCCAGCAGCCAAGGGGCAGGGTCCGGAAACACCATATATTTT	CASSQGAGSGNTIYF
TRBV12-3/TRBV12-4	TRBJ2-3	NA	13	NA	TGTGCCAGCAGTCTTCAATCCACAGATACGCAGTATTTT	CASSLQSTDTQYF
TRBV11-2	TRBJ1-1	NA	15	NA	TGTGCCAGCAGCTTACTAGACCGCCGGGTGCGATACGCTTTCTTT	CASSLLDRRVRYAFF
TRBV6-1	TRBJ1-1	NA	16	TRBD1	TGTGCCAGCAGTGAAGGAGACGGGACAGCCCGAACTGAAGCTTTCTTT	CASSEGDGTARTEAFF
TRBV7-2	TRBJ2-1	NA	14	TRBD1	TGTGCCAGCAGCTTAGCGTACAGGGGGAGTGAGCAGTTCTTC	CASSLAYRGSEQFF
TRBV11-2	TRBJ1-2	NA	14	NA	TGTGCCAGCAGCTTAGTGACAGTTAACTATGGCTACACCTTC	CASSLVTVNYGYTF
TRBV6-5	TRBJ2-2	NA	13	NA	TGTGCCAGCAGGACGCGAGGGGTCGGGGAGCTGTTTTTT	CASRTRGVGELFF
TRBV5-1	TRBJ2-7	few	13	NA	TGCGCCAGCAGCTTGGCTGCTAGCTACGAGCAGTACTTC	CASSLAASYEQYF
TRBV4-1	TRBJ1-3	NA	15	NA	TGCGCCAGCAGCCAAGAGGGGTCGTCTGGAAACACCATATATTTT	CASSQEGSSGNTIYF
TRBV28	TRBJ2-3	NA	19	NA	TGTGCCAGCCATTTCTTGGGGGGCGGGACCTTTACCCGTCCGAATACGCAGTATTTT	CASHFLGGGTFTRPNTQYF
TRBV27	TRBJ2-7	NA	13	TRBD2	TGTGCCAGCAGGCCGAGCGGGGGCTACGAGCAGTACTTC	CASRPSGGYEQYF
TRBV6-2/TRBV6-3	TRBJ2-5	NA	14	NA	TGTGCCAGCAGTTACGGCTTGGGCGGGGAGACCCAGTACTTC	CASSYGLGGETQYF
TRBV2	TRBJ2-1	NA	16	NA	TGTGCCAGCAGTGAGGACAGCTTAAATACCTACAATGAGCAGTTCTTC	CASSEDSLNTYNEQFF
TRBV6-5	TRBJ1-2	once	13	NA	TGTGCCAGCAGTTACTGGGATCTCGGGGGCTACACCTTC	CASSYWDLGGYTF
TRBV2	TRBJ2-4	NA	18	TRBD2	TGTGCCAGCAGTGAAGGGAGGGGAGGGGTCGGTGGCAAAAACATTCAGTACTTC	CASSEGRGGVGGKNIQYF
TRBV11-2	TRBJ2-3	NA	15	TRBD2	TGTGCCAGCAGCTTATTGTGGGGGGGACCAGGGCAGCAGTATTTT	CASSLLWGGPGQQYF
TRBV3-1/TRBV3-2	TRBJ2-3	NA	17	TRBD1	TGTGCCAGCCGTCTCAGAGGGGACAGGGGGCGTTCAGATACGCAGTATTTT	CASRLRGDRGRSDTQYF
TRBV7-2	TRBJ1-1	NA	15	TRBD1	TGTGCCAGCAGCTCGGAGGGGGCGCGAAGGACTGAAGCTTTCTTT	CASSSEGARRTEAFF
TRBV7-9	TRBJ2-5	NA	16	TRBD1	TGTGCCAGCAGCCTCACCGGGACAGGATTAGAAGAGACCCAGTACTTC	CASSLTGTGLEETQYF
TRBV7-9	TRBJ1-1	NA	14	TRBD1	TGTGCCAGCAGCTTTGGGACAGTAAACACTGAAGCTTTCTTT	CASSFGTVNTEAFF
TRBV7-2	TRBJ1-2	NA	14	NA	TGTGCCAGCAGCTTAGCCGGCCAGGTTGACGGCTACACCTTC	CASSLAGQVDGYTF
TRBV12-3/TRBV12-4	TRBJ1-1	NA	13	NA	TGTGCCAGCAGCCTCCGTGGGAACACTGAAGCTTTCTTT	CASSLRGNTEAFF
TRBV12-3/TRBV12-4	TRBJ2-1	NA	12	NA	TGTGCCAGCAGGAACAATGGCGATGAGCAGTTCTTC	CASRNNGDEQFF
TRBV5-1	TRBJ1-1	NA	15	NA	TGCGCCAGCAGCTTGGAGGGGGTTGTCTACACTGAAGCTTTCTTT	CASSLEGVVYTEAFF
TRBV5-1	TRBJ1-6	NA	14	NA	TGCGCCAGCAGCTTGGAAGGGCTCAATTCACCCCTCCACTTT	CASSLEGLNSPLHF
TRBV2	TRBJ1-5	once	17	TRBD1	TGTGCCAGCAGTGAAGCGCCGGGACAGGGCCCCAATCAGCCCCAGCATTTT	CASSEAPGQGPNQPQHF
TRBV9	TRBJ2-3	NA	16	NA	TGTGCCAGCAGCGTAGCTGCGGGACACCTCACAGATACGCAGTATTTT	CASSVAAGHLTDTQYF
TRBV12-3/TRBV12-4	TRBJ1-5	few	13	NA	TGTGCCAGCAGTTTAGCGGGGAATCAGCCCCAGCATTTT	CASSLAGNQPQHF
TRBV5-8	TRBJ1-1	few	19	TRBD1	TGTGCCAGCAGCTTGGACCGGGACAGCGCCTGGGCCACGAACACTGAAGCTTTCTTT	CASSLDRDSAWATNTEAFF
TRBV7-9	TRBJ2-2	few	12	NA	TGTGCCAGCAGCTTAGAAGCTGGGGAGTTGTTTTTT	CASSLEAGELFF
TRBV19	TRBJ1-5	NA	13	NA	TGTGCCAGTAGTATCCTAGGCGGTCAGCCCCAGCATTTT	CASSILGGQPQHF